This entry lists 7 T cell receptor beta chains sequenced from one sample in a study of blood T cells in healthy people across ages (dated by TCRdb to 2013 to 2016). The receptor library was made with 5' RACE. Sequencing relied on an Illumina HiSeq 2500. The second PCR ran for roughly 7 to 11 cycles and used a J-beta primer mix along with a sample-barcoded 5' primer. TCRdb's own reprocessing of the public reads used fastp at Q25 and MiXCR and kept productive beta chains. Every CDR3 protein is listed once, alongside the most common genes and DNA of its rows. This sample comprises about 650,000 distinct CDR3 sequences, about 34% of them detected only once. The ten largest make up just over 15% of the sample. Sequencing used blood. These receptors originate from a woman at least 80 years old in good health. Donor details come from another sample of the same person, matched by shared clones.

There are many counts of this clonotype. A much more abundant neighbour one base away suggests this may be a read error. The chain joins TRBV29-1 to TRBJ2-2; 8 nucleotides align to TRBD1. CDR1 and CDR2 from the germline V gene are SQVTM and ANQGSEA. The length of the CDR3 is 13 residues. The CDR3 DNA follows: TGCAGCGCAACCCAGGGGGCGGGCGGGGAGCGGTTTTTT. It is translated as CSATQGAGGERFF.

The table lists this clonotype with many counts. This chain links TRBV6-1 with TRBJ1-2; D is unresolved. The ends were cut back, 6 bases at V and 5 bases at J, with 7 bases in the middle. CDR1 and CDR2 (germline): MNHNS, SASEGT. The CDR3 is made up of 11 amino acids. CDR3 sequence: CASSFGYGYTF. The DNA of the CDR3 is TGTGCCAGCAGCTTCGGATATGGCTACACCTTC.

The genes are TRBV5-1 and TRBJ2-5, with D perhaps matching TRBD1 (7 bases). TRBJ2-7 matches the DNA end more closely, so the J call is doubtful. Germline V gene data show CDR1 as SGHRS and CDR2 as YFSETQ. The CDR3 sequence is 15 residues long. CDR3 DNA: TGCGCCAGCAGCTCGTACAGGGGAGGCCCCTTCGAGCAGTACTTC. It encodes CASSSYRGGPFEQYF.

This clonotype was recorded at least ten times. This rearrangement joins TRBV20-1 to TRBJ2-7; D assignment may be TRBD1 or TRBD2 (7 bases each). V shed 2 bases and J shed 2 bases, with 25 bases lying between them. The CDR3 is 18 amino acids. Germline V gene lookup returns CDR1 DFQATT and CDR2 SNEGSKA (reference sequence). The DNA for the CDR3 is TGCAGTGCTAGAAAGCCAGGGGGGGGAACCGGGACGCCCTACGAGCAGTACTTC. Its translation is CSARKPGGGTGTPYEQYF.

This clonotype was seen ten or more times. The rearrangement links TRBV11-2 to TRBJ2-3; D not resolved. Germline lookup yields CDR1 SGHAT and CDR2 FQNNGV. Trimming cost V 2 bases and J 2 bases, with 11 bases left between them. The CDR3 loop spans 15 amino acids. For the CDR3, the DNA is TGTGCCAGCAGCTTATCAGGCGCTCCCACAGATACGCAGTATTTT. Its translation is CASSLSGAPTDTQYF. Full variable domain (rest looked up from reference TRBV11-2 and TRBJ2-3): EAGVAQSPRYKIIEKRQSVAFWCNPISGHATLYWYQQILGQGPKLLIQFQNNGVVDDSQLPKDRFSAERLKGVDSTLKIQPAKLEDSAVYLCASSLSGAPTDTQYFGPGTRLTVL.

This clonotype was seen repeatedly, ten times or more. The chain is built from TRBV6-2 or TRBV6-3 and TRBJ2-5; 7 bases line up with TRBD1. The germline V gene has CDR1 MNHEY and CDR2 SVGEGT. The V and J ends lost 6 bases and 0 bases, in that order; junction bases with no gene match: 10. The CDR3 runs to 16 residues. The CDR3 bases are TGTGCCAGCAGCCAAAGGGACAGCTCTTACCAAGAGACCCAGTACTTC. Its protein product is CASSQRDSSYQETQYF.

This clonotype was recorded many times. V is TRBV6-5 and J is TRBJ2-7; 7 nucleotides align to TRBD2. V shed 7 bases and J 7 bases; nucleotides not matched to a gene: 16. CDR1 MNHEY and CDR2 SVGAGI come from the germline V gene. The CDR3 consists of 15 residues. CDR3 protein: CASNRGGPKGREQYF. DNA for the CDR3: TGTGCCAGCAACCGCGGGGGTCCTAAGGGAAGAGAGCAGTACTTC.